Below, 8 T cell receptor beta chains from the same sample are listed, as sequenced in a study of T cells in Graves' hyperthyroidism and ophthalmopathy. Amplification of TCR beta CDR3 regions was performed using RNA transcripts as template. HTBI primers were employed in a first-round RT-PCR of the TCR CDR3. TCRdb independently ran MiXCR on the multiplex PCR reads; one entry per CDR3 protein. In the table there are 490,000 or so distinct CDR3 sequences, less than 20% of which are singletons. The sample was blood. These receptors were taken from a middle-aged man with Graves' ophthalmopathy.

This clonotype occurred many times. This chain links TRBV7-2 with TRBJ1-1, with a tentative D call TRBD1 (6 bases). Trimming took off 2 bases at V and 5 bases at J, with 15 bases between the two ends. The germline V gene has CDR1 SGHTA and CDR2 FQGNSA. The CDR3 is made up of 15 amino acids. The CDR3 reads CASSLMGGALTEAFF. The CDR3 DNA is TGTGCCAGCAGCTTAATGGGGGGCGCATTGACTGAAGCTTTCTTT.

The chain has TRBV29-1 and TRBJ2-3, with D unclear. Germline CDR1 SQVTM, CDR2 ANQGSEA. With 2 bases removed from V and 4 bases from J, the gap between germline ends came to 4 bases. This CDR3 is 11 amino acids long. CDR3 sequence reads: CSVELSDTQYF. The CDR3 DNA sequence: TGCAGCGTTGAATTGTCAGATACGCAGTATTTT.

This clonotype appeared many times. This CDR3 reads CASSLTPTASGNTDTQYF. DNA of the CDR3: TGTGCCAGCAGCTTAACCCCCACCGCTAGCGGCAACACAGATACGCAGTATTTT. The gene calls are TRBV7-3 and TRBJ2-3; 7 positions agree with TRBD2. After removal of 0 bases from V and 2 bases from J, the junction contained 11 bases not matched to a gene. The CDR3 length is 18 residues. From germline, CDR1 is SGHTA and CDR2 FQGTGA.

This clonotype was counted many times. The chain employs TRBV30 and TRBJ1-5; the D gene is possibly TRBD1 (5 bases). The CDR3 has 13 residues. V shed 2 bases and J shed 7 bases, with 12 bases lying between them. The germline CDR1 and CDR2 sequences are GTSNPN and SVGIG (reference sequence). In nucleotides, the CDR3 is TGTGCCTGGAGTATACAGGAGAGGCAGCCCCAGCATTTT. This gives the protein CAWSIQERQPQHF.

This clonotype showed up many times. This chain joins TRBV5-8 and TRBJ1-2; D not resolved. CDR3 length: 13 amino acids. CDR1 is SGHTS and CDR2 is YDEGEE in the germline V gene. Deletions cut 4 bases from V and 4 bases from J, with 11 bases between. DNA of the CDR3: TGTGCCAGCAGCCCCCATCTCAGCTATGGCTACACCTTC. Residues: CASSPHLSYGYTF.

This clonotype was seen more than once but under ten times. This rearrangement joins TRBV28 to TRBJ1-5, with D uncertain. V was shortened by 6 bases and J by 5 bases, with 11 bases between the two germline ends. There are 13 residues in the CDR3. The germline gives CDR1 MDHEN, CDR2 SYDVKM. For the CDR3, the DNA is TGTGCCAGCAGCTTTAGAGTCCATCAGCCCCAGCATTTT. This encodes CASSFRVHQPQHF. The whole variable domain, remainder taken from reference TRBV28 and TRBJ1-5, is DVKVTQSSRYLVKRTGEKVFLECVQDMDHENMFWYRQDPGLGLRLIYFSYDVKMKEKGDIPEGYSVSREKKERFSLILESASTNQTSMYLCASSFRVHQPQHFGDGTRLSIL.

The V and J genes are TRBV28 and TRBJ2-1; the D gene is possibly TRBD2 (5 bases). The CDR3 loop spans 16 amino acids. The ends were cut back, 4 bases at V and 1 base at J, with 14 bases in the middle. The germline gives CDR1 MDHEN, CDR2 SYDVKM. The CDR3 loop is CASSSPGGPSYNEQFF. The CDR3 bases are TGTGCCAGCAGTTCCCCAGGAGGCCCTTCCTACAATGAGCAGTTCTTC.

The rearrangement links TRBV5-1 to TRBJ2-5, with 9 bases aligning to TRBD1. Germline V gene data show CDR1 as SGHRS and CDR2 as YFSETQ. CDR3 size: 14 residues. Trimming removed 6 bases from V and 12 bases from J; junction bases left unmatched: 15. CDR3 sequence: CASTRTGEIAMKYF. The CDR3 coding sequence is TGCGCCAGCACCCGGACAGGGGAGATAGCGATGAAGTACTTC.